Given below is one TCR beta chain in context. Its antigen is unknown. Here immunoSEQ multiplex PCR was the method, and the copy in TCRdb shows in-frame clones only, minus some. The data show 20,000 to 30,000 clones, with approximately 82% seen just once and roughly 1.1% held by the top ten. The data belong to a study of graft-versus-host responses after intestinal transplantation. About the research overall: Each recipient received a multivisceral, liver-intestinal, or isolated intestinal graft. Tacrolimus plus steroids were given to all recipients for roughly 3 years, preceded by anti-thymocyte globulin induction. Findings and limits, study-wide: An association linked early post-transplant HvG declines with peak circulating GvH clone levels.

The V end was cut by 10 bases, the J end by 0 bases, with 13 bases between. The CDR3 is made up of 14 amino acids. The V gene's germline CDR1 is LNHDA and CDR2 SQIVND (reference sequence). This clonotype originated in a human patient who received an intestinal transplant, so some T cells may come from the graft donor. The sample was PBMCs, taken 28 days after intestinal transplant. This chain uses TRBV19 with TRBJ2-1; no clear D. CDR3 loop: CATSGASSYNEQFF. The CDR3 DNA reads TGTGCCACTTCAGGCGCTAGCTCCTACAATGAGCAGTTCTTC.